This entry lists 11 T cell receptor beta chains sequenced from one sample in a study of T cells in Graves' hyperthyroidism and ophthalmopathy. The source material, RNA transcripts, was used to amplify TCR beta CDR3 regions. Initially, a first-round RT-PCR of the TCR CDR3 employed the HTBI primer set. TCRdb reanalysed the multiplex PCR reads using MiXCR and keeps one entry per CDR3 protein. The sample holds 490,000 or so distinct CDR3 sequences, roughly 23% seen once. Material: blood. Receptors were obtained from a woman in her 70s with Graves' ophthalmopathy.

This clonotype was recorded a few times. This rearrangement joins TRBV9 to TRBJ2-1, with 11 bases lining up with TRBD1. The CDR3 is 14 residues long. J lost 9 bases, V lost 3 bases, and 5 bases had no gene match. Germline CDR1 is SGDLS and CDR2 is YYNGEE. The chain's CDR3 is CASSEDRGQGEQFF. In nucleotides, the CDR3 is TGTGCCAGCAGCGAGGACAGGGGGCAAGGTGAGCAGTTCTTC.

The table lists this clonotype with many counts. CDR3 in DNA: TGTGCTAGTGGTTTGAAACGACAGAACACCGGGGAGCTGTTTTTT. The encoded protein is CASGLKRQNTGELFF. The chain joins TRBV12-5 to TRBJ2-2; D gene uncertain. The V end was cut by 2 bases, the J end by 1 base, with 8 bases between. The CDR3 sequence is 15 residues long. Per the germline V gene, CDR1 is LGHNT and CDR2 is FRNRAP.

The chain employs TRBV9 and TRBJ2-3; TRBD2 might be the D (6 bases). Per germline, CDR1 SGDLS and CDR2 YYNGEE. The V gene lost 1 base and the J gene lost 2 bases, with 11 bases spanning the gap. The CDR3 length is 15 residues. CDR3 sequence: CASSVLARLTDTQYF. CDR3 DNA sequence: TGTGCCAGCAGCGTACTAGCGCGACTCACAGATACGCAGTATTTT.

The rearrangement joins TRBV19 to TRBJ2-7; TRBD1 matches at 9 bases. Germline CDR1 LNHDA, CDR2 SQIVND (reference sequence). V was clipped by 2 bases and J by 2 bases; unmatched bases: 10. The CDR3 covers 17 residues. CDR3 coding DNA: TGTGCCAGTAGTATAACTCCTCGGACAGGGGTTCCCTACGAGCAGTACTTC. Translating it yields CASSITPRTGVPYEQYF.

In nucleotides, the CDR3 is TGTGCCATCACCCCCTACGGACTAGCGGGAGTAATTCAAAGGAATGAGCAGTTCTTC. This sequence encodes CAITPYGLAGVIQRNEQFF. V usage is TRBV7-9 and J usage is TRBJ2-1, with 13 bases identical to TRBD2. V trimming: 10 bases; J trimming: 7 bases; junction bases outside the gene matches: 22. This CDR3 is built from 19 residues. Germline lookup yields CDR1 SEHNR and CDR2 FQNEAQ (reference sequence).

This clonotype came up a few times. CDR3 in amino acids: CASPPWPCPYNEQFF. In DNA form, the CDR3 reads TGTGCCAGTCCCCCCTGGCCTTGCCCCTACAATGAGCAGTTCTTC. This sequence joins TRBV7-2 and TRBJ2-1, with D uncertain. This CDR3 is 15 amino acids long. V was cut by 9 bases and J by 2 bases, with 17 bases left in between. Germline V CDR1 and CDR2: SGHTA, FQGNSA. Supplemented by reference TRBV7-2 and TRBJ2-1, the full variable domain reads GAGVSQSPSNKVTEKGKDVELRCDPISGHTALYWYRQSLGQGLEFLIYFQGNSAPDKSGLPSDRFSAERTGGSVSTLTIQRTQQEDSAVYLCASPPWPCPYNEQFFGPGTRLTVL.

This clonotype was seen at least ten times. The CDR3 protein is CASSSAGSTDTQYF. The CDR3, as DNA: TGTGCCAGCAGCTCCGCCGGGAGCACAGATACGCAGTATTTT. This chain connects TRBV7-9 to TRBJ2-3; D is unresolved. The CDR3 runs to 14 residues. Germline loops: CDR1 SEHNR, CDR2 FQNEAQ (reference sequence). Trimming pared 4 bases from V and 0 bases from J, leaving 8 bases between.

The chain couples TRBV2 to TRBJ2-5; TRBD2 is a possible D gene (7 bases). This CDR3 has 13 residues. Trimming cost V 2 bases and J 5 bases, with 9 bases left between them. Germline lookup yields CDR1 SNHLY and CDR2 FYNNEI. CDR3 region: CASSERGGETQYF. CDR3 nucleotide sequence: TGTGCCAGCAGTGAAAGGGGGGGGGAGACCCAGTACTTC.

This clonotype was observed a few times. The chain employs TRBV13 and TRBJ1-2; TRBD1 is a possible D gene (6 bases). Looked up from germline, CDR1 is PRHDT and CDR2 is FYEKMQ (reference sequence). The V gene lost 5 bases and the J gene lost 3 bases, with 16 bases spanning the gap. This CDR3 region has 15 residues. CDR3 sequence: CASSTRGRFYYGYTF. The CDR3 coding sequence is TGTGCCAGCAGCACCCGGGGGCGCTTCTACTATGGCTACACCTTC.

This clonotype was counted once. The chain uses TRBV28 and TRBJ2-1; D not resolved. V was pared by 4 bases and J by 4 bases, with 20 bases between. CDR3 length equals 17 residues. Germline CDR1 reads MDHEN; CDR2 reads SYDVKM. The CDR3 reads CASSSSENRASYNEQFF. DNA for the CDR3: TGTGCCAGCAGTTCATCCGAGAACCGCGCCTCGTACAATGAGCAGTTCTTC.

This clonotype was counted a few times. The chain uses TRBV6-2 or TRBV6-3 and TRBJ2-2; D unresolved. Trimming shortened V by 1 base and J by 2 bases, and 14 bases separated the two germline ends. The CDR3 is 17 amino acids. Germline CDR1 MNHEY, CDR2 SVGEGT. CDR3 sequence (DNA): TGTGCCAGCAGTTACTTAAACAGAATTCTCAACACCGGGGAGCTGTTTTTT. It encodes CASSYLNRILNTGELFF.